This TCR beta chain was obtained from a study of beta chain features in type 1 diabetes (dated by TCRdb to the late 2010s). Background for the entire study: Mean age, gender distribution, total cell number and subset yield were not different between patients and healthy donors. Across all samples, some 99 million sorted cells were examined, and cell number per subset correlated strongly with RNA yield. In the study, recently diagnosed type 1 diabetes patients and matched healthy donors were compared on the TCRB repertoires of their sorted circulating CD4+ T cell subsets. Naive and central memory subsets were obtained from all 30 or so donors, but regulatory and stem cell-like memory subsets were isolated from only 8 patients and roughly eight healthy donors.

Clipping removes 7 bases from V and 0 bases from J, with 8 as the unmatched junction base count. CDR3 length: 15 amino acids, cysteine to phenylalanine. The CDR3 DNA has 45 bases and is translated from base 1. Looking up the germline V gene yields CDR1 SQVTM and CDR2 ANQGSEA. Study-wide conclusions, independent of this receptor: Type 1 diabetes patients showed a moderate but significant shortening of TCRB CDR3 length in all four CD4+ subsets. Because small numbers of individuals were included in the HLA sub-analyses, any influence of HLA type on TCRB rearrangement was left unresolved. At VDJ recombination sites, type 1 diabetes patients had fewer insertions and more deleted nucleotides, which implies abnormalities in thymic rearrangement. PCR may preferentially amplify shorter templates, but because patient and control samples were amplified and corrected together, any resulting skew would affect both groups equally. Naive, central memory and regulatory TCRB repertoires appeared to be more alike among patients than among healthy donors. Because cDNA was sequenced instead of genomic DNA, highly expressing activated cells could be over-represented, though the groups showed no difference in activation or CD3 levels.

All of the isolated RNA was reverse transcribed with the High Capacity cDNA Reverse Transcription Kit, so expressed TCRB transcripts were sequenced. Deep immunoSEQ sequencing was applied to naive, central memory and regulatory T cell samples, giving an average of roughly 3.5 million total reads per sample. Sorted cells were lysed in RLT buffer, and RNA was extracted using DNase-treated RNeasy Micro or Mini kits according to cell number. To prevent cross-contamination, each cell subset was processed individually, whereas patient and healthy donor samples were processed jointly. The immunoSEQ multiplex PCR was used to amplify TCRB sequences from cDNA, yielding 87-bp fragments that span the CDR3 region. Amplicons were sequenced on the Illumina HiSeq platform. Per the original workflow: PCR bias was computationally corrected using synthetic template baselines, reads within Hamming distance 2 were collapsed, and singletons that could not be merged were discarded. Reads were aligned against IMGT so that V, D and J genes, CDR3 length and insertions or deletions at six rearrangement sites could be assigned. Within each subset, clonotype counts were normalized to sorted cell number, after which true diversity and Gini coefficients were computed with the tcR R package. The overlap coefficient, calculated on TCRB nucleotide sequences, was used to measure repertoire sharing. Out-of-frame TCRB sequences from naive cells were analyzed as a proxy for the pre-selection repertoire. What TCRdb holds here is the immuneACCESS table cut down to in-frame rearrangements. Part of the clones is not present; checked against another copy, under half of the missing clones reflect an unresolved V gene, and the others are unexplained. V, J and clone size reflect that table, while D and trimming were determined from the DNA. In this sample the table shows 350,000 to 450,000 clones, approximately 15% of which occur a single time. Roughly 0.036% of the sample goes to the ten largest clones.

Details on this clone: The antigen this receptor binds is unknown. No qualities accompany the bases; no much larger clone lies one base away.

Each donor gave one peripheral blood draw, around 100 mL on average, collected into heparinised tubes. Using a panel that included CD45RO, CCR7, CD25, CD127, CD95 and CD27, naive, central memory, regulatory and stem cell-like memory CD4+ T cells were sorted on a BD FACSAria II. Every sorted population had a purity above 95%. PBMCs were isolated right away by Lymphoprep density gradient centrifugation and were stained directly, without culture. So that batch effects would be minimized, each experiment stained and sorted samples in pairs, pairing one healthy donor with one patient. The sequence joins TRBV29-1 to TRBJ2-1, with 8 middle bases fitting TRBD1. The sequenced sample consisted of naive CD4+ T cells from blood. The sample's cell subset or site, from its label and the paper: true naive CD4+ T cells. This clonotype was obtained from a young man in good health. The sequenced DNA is TGCAGCGCCCCCCCCGGGACAGGCTCCTACAATGAGCAGTTCTTC. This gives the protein CSAPPGTGSYNEQFF.